A single sample gave rise to the 26 T cell receptor beta chains below, sequenced in a study of T cell repertoires in cytomegalovirus infection. A single record per CDR3 protein comes from TCRdb applying MiXCR to the reads. Among 510,000 or so distinct CDR3 sequences listed, around 27% were seen once. Source material: PBMCs. These TCRs come from a human donor in good health (CMV status not recorded). Some clones in this sample may be carry-over from other donors' samples.

This clonotype was found a few times. The chain has TRBV20-1 and TRBJ2-3; perhaps D is TRBD1 or TRBD2 (5 bases each). The CDR3 consists of 14 residues. Germline V lookup: CDR1 DFQATT, CDR2 SNEGSKA (reference sequence). Deletions cut 6 bases from V and 0 bases from J, with 13 bases between. The CDR3 DNA reads TGCAGTGCCAACGGGGCGAGAAGCACAGATACGCAGTATTTT. Residues: CSANGARSTDTQYF.

This clonotype came up a few times. The chain links TRBV7-6 to TRBJ2-7; the D is unclear. V was trimmed by 3 bases and J by 3 bases, leaving 9 bases between them. The CDR3 is 13 residues long. The germline CDR1 and CDR2 sequences are SGHVS and FNYEAQ. This chain's CDR3 is CASSFGEIYEQYF. Here the CDR3 DNA reads TGTGCCAGCAGCTTTGGGGAAATCTACGAGCAGTACTTC.

This rearrangement joins TRBV29-1 to TRBJ1-2; D is unclear. V gave up 5 bases and J gave up 1 base, with 5 bases separating them. In germline, CDR1 is SQVTM, CDR2 ANQGSEA. The CDR3 consists of 11 residues. The CDR3 DNA reads TGCAGCGTTCCCCGTAACTATGGCTACACCTTC. Translation: CSVPRNYGYTF.

This clonotype was counted a few times. This chain joins TRBV12-3 or TRBV12-4 and TRBJ1-5, with no clear D. The CDR3 has 16 residues. V lost 1 base and J 0 bases, leaving 10 bases between the germline ends. The CDR3 spells CASSLVSGYSNQPQHF. In nucleotides, the CDR3 is TGTGCCAGCAGTTTAGTTTCGGGTTATAGCAATCAGCCCCAGCATTTT.

This chain joins TRBV5-1 and TRBJ1-4; D is unclear. Per the germline V gene, CDR1 is SGHRS and CDR2 is YFSETQ. Trimming pared 0 bases from V and 7 bases from J, leaving 10 bases between. The CDR3 length is 14 residues. CDR3 in amino acids: CASSLEAVPEKLFF. In nucleotides, the CDR3 is TGCGCCAGCAGCTTGGAAGCGGTACCTGAAAAACTGTTTTTT.

In its sample, this clonotype was seen a few times. The chain links TRBV19 to TRBJ1-3; no clear D gene. Germline loops: CDR1 LNHDA, CDR2 SQIVND (reference sequence). With 5 bases removed from V and 1 base from J, the gap between germline ends came to 12 bases. The CDR3 extends over 15 amino acids. In DNA form, the CDR3 reads TGTGCCAGTAGTCAAGACATTCCGTCTGGAAACACCATATATTTT. This gives the protein CASSQDIPSGNTIYF.

The chain is built from TRBV30 and TRBJ1-1; no definite D call. Between the trimmed V and J ends, which lost 1 base and 1 base, there was a span of 7 bases. The CDR3 covers 13 residues. Germline loops: CDR1 GTSNPN, CDR2 SVGIG (reference sequence). The CDR3 sequence: CAWSANTNTEAFF. DNA of the CDR3: TGTGCCTGGAGTGCAAACACGAACACTGAAGCTTTCTTT.

This clonotype was counted a few times. The chain links TRBV27 to TRBJ1-1; D gene ambiguous. The length of the CDR3 is 15 residues. Germline V gene lookup returns CDR1 MNHEY and CDR2 SMNVEV (reference sequence). Trimming took off 3 bases at V and 1 base at J, with 12 bases between the two ends. The CDR3 sequence: CASSLGPVPNTEAFF. The CDR3 region has the DNA TGTGCCAGCAGTTTGGGTCCGGTCCCGAACACTGAAGCTTTCTTT.

This clonotype was recorded at least ten times. The V gene is TRBV7-2, the J gene TRBJ2-5, with D unresolved. The length of the CDR3 is 14 residues. The germline gives CDR1 SGHTA, CDR2 FQGNSA. Trimming shortened V by 3 bases and J by 0 bases, and 8 bases separated the two germline ends. The CDR3 protein is CASSFISNQETQYF. CDR3 sequence (DNA): TGTGCCAGCAGCTTCATATCCAACCAAGAGACCCAGTACTTC.

This clonotype was observed a handful of times. The genes are TRBV7-9 and TRBJ1-5; possible D gene TRBD1, 6 bases. Germline values: CDR1 SEHNR, CDR2 FQNEAQ (reference sequence). The length of the CDR3 is 15 residues. Between the trimmed V and J ends, which lost 0 bases and 4 bases, there was a span of 10 bases. CDR3 residues: CASSLAQGINQPQHF. The CDR3 DNA follows: TGTGCCAGCAGCTTAGCACAGGGAATTAATCAGCCCCAGCATTTT.

In this sample, this clonotype turned up a few times. V usage is TRBV2 and J usage is TRBJ2-3; no clear D gene. In germline, CDR1 is SNHLY, CDR2 FYNNEI. The CDR3 has 11 amino acids. Trimming left V 4 bases short and J 4 bases short, with 3 bases between. CDR3 bases: TGTGCCAGCAGTGGGGCAGATACGCAGTATTTT. Its translation: CASSGADTQYF.

This clonotype was picked up a small number of times. The chain couples TRBV6-2 or TRBV6-3 to TRBJ2-1; D is undetermined. CDR3 length equals 16 residues. V was pared by 1 base and J by 0 bases, with 10 bases between. Per germline, CDR1 MNHEY and CDR2 SVGEGT. The CDR3 nucleotides are TGTGCCAGCAGTTACTTTGGCCAAAGCTCCTACAATGAGCAGTTCTTC. Translation gives CASSYFGQSSYNEQFF.

The chain employs TRBV12-3 or TRBV12-4 and TRBJ2-7; 13 positions agree with TRBD2. Trimming took 4 bases from V and 5 from J; bases not matched to a gene: 2. The CDR3 sequence is 14 residues long. DNA of the CDR3: TGTGCCAGCAGTTCCGGACTAGCGGGAGACGAGCAGTACGTC. Amino acid sequence: CASSSGLAGDEQYV.

This clonotype showed up just a few times. This chain links TRBV4-1 with TRBJ1-1; D remains ambiguous. This CDR3 is built from 14 residues. Trimming shortened V by 0 bases and J by 6 bases, and 11 bases separated the two germline ends. Germline assignment: CDR1 MGHRA and CDR2 YSYEKL. The CDR3, as DNA: TGCGCCAGCAGCCAAGATCTTTCAGTACCTGAAGCTTTCTTT. Amino acids: CASSQDLSVPEAFF.

The chain carries TRBV7-4 and TRBJ1-3; TRBD1 is a possible D gene (5 bases). Germline V gene lookup returns CDR1 SGHVT and CDR2 SQSDAQ. Deletions cut 8 bases from V and 8 bases from J, with 19 bases between. The CDR3 covers 14 residues. The CDR3 bases are TGTGCCAGCGGGGGGGGAGCACGCCGGCACACCATATATTTT. Protein product: CASGGGARRHTIYF.

This sequence joins TRBV4-1 and TRBJ2-1, with 13 bases aligning to TRBD2. This CDR3 is 18 amino acids long. Germline V gives CDR1 MGHRA, CDR2 YSYEKL. Trimming at V came to 6 bases and at J to 1 base, leaving 9 bases not matched to a gene. The CDR3: CASSRTSGSSGSYNEQFF. The CDR3 region has the DNA TGCGCCAGCAGTCGGACTAGCGGGAGTTCAGGGTCCTACAATGAGCAGTTCTTC.

Many counts were recorded for this clonotype. V usage is TRBV7-2 and J usage is TRBJ2-1; D may match TRBD1 or TRBD2 (5 bases each). CDR1 is SGHTA, CDR2 FQGNSA, per germline. The V gene lost 6 bases and the J gene lost 0 bases, with 18 bases spanning the gap. This CDR3 has 17 residues. Here the CDR3 DNA reads TGTGCCAGCAGAGCCGATGGGGGTACGGCCTCCTACAATGAGCAGTTCTTC. This codes for CASRADGGTASYNEQFF. The full variable domain, completed using reference TRBV7-2 and TRBJ2-1, is GAGVSQSPSNKVTEKGKDVELRCDPISGHTALYWYRQSLGQGLEFLIYFQGNSAPDKSGLPSDRFSAERTGGSVSTLTIQRTQQEDSAVYLCASRADGGTASYNEQFFGPGTRLTVL.

This clonotype came up many times. The V call is TRBV7-2, the J call TRBJ2-3; 9 nucleotides line up with TRBD1. Germline-derived CDR1 and CDR2 are SGHTA and FQGNSA. This CDR3 region has 17 residues. Unmatched junction bases numbered 7, after V lost 0 bases and J lost 3 bases. The CDR3 loop is CASSLAGTGLVTDTQYF. In DNA, the CDR3 is TGTGCCAGCAGCTTAGCCGGGACAGGGCTCGTGACAGATACGCAGTATTTT. The full variable domain, its missing parts supplied by reference TRBV7-2 and TRBJ2-3, is GAGVSQSPSNKVTEKGKDVELRCDPISGHTALYWYRQSLGQGLEFLIYFQGNSAPDKSGLPSDRFSAERTGGSVSTLTIQRTQQEDSAVYLCASSLAGTGLVTDTQYFGPGTRLTVL.

V is TRBV6-1 and J is TRBJ1-1, with a weak D call TRBD1 (6 bases). Germline CDR1 reads MNHNS; CDR2 reads SASEGT. The V and J ends lost 5 bases and 3 bases respectively, with 13 bases between them. This CDR3 region has 14 residues. In DNA form, the CDR3 reads TGTGCCAGCAGTTATACCGCAGGGGACACTGAAGCTTTCTTT. Amino acid sequence: CASSYTAGDTEAFF.

The V gene is TRBV28, the J gene TRBJ2-7; 13 bases map to TRBD2. Germline assignment: CDR1 MDHEN and CDR2 SYDVKM. The CDR3 consists of 16 residues. V trimming: 6 bases; J trimming: 5 bases; junction bases outside the gene matches: 10. CDR3 protein: CASRAQGLAGMDEQYF. Written as DNA, the CDR3 is TGTGCCAGCAGGGCTCAGGGACTAGCGGGAATGGACGAGCAGTACTTC. The full variable domain, rest sourced from reference TRBV28 and TRBJ2-7, is DVKVTQSSRYLVKRTGEKVFLECVQDMDHENMFWYRQDPGLGLRLIYFSYDVKMKEKGDIPEGYSVSREKKERFSLILESASTNQTSMYLCASRAQGLAGMDEQYFGPGTRLTVT.

This clonotype was seen many times. The chain has TRBV7-8 and TRBJ2-6; 10 bases match TRBD1. This CDR3 has 17 residues. Germline assignment: CDR1 SGHVS and CDR2 FQNEAQ. V lost 4 bases to trimming and J lost 1 base; unmatched junction nucleotides: 4. CDR3 nucleotide sequence: TGTGCCAGCAGCTCCGGGACAGGGGTGTCTGGGGCCAACGTCCTGACTTTC. This gives the protein CASSSGTGVSGANVLTF.

The chain couples TRBV5-8 to TRBJ1-5; 8 bases are shared with TRBD1. The CDR3 is 15 residues long. V shed 4 bases and J 0 bases; nucleotides not matched to a gene: 3. Germline assignment: CDR1 SGHTS and CDR2 YDEGEE. The CDR3 nucleotides read TGTGCCAGCAGCGGGGGACAGGTTAGCAATCAGCCCCAGCATTTT. This codes for CASSGGQVSNQPQHF.

The rearrangement links TRBV4-1 to TRBJ1-2; D not resolved. The germline CDR1 and CDR2 sequences are MGHRA and YSYEKL. The V end was cut by 1 base, the J end by 2 bases, with 14 bases between. The CDR3 is 16 residues long. CDR3 DNA: TGCGCCAGCAGCCAAGTTTTTCCGGGATCCAACTATGGCTACACCTTC. It yields the protein CASSQVFPGSNYGYTF.

The chain joins TRBV10-3 to TRBJ1-5; 7 bases align to TRBD1. The CDR3 is made up of 16 amino acids. CDR1 ENHRY and CDR2 SYGVKD come from the germline V gene. Trimming removed 0 bases from V and 2 bases from J; junction bases left unmatched: 4. CDR3 sequence (DNA): TGTGCCATCAGTGAGTCGACAGGGCTGGGCAATCAGCCCCAGCATTTT. Translation: CAISESTGLGNQPQHF.

The gene calls are TRBV24-1 and TRBJ1-4, with D uncertain. Deletions cut 5 bases from V and 6 bases from J, with 9 bases between. This CDR3 spans 13 amino acids. Germline-derived CDR1 and CDR2 are KGHDR and SFDVKD. CDR3 in amino acids: CATSGGGDEKLFF. In DNA form, the CDR3 reads TGTGCCACCAGTGGGGGAGGAGATGAAAAACTGTTTTTT.

Only a few counts were recorded for this clonotype. The chain has TRBV7-6 and TRBJ2-5; 12 nucleotides match TRBD2. The germline V gene has CDR1 SGHVS and CDR2 FNYEAQ. V shed 7 bases and J 1 base; nucleotides not matched to a gene: 4. There are 15 residues in the CDR3. The CDR3 DNA reads as TGTGCCAGCACCCTGGGACTAGCGGGCCAAGAGACCCAGTACTTC. Its translation is CASTLGLAGQETQYF.